A single sample is the source of the 9 T cell receptor beta chains below, sequenced in a study of blood T cell repertoires in COVID-19. Clones were read by immunoSEQ multiplex PCR, and TCRdb kept only the in-frame ones, dropping some. The sample carries 100,000 or so clones, about 90% recorded once. The specimen was peripheral blood. All receptors derive from a woman aged 25 to 39 with acute or convalescent COVID-19.

The chain is built from TRBV10-2 and TRBJ2-3; TRBD2 agrees at 11 bases. Germline CDR1 reads WSHSY; CDR2 reads SAAADI. The trim removed 6 bases at V and 2 bases at J, leaving 10 bases unmatched. There are 17 residues in the CDR3. CDR3 in DNA: TGCGCCAGCAGACTAGCGGGGGTTCGAGGACACACAGATACGCAGTATTTT. Translation gives CASRLAGVRGHTDTQYF.

The rearrangement links TRBV7-9 to TRBJ1-1, with D possibly TRBD1 on 6 matching bases. The CDR3 spans 19 residues. The V gene's germline CDR1 is SEHNR and CDR2 FQNEAQ (reference sequence). V was shortened by 4 bases and J by 3 bases, with 27 bases between the two germline ends. CDR3 in DNA: TGTGCCAGCAGCTCCCCGAATGCCGTCGGACAGCTTAGGGACACTGAAGCTTTCTTT. It codes for CASSSPNAVGQLRDTEAFF.

This chain links TRBV5-4 with TRBJ2-4; 8 bases map to TRBD2. V dropped 2 bases and J dropped 0; count of bases not matched to a gene: 4. Germline loops: CDR1 SGHNT, CDR2 YYREEE (reference sequence). The CDR3 totals 16 residues. The CDR3 loop reads CASSFTSGLAKNIQYF. The CDR3, as DNA: TGTGCCAGCAGCTTCACTAGCGGACTAGCCAAAAACATTCAGTACTTC. The full variable domain, with the rest looked up from reference TRBV5-4 and TRBJ2-4, is ETGVTQSPTHLIKTRGQQVTLRCSSQSGHNTVSWYQQALGQGPQFIFQYYREEENGRGNFPPRFSGLQFPNYSSELNVNALELDDSALYLCASSFTSGLAKNIQYFGAGTRLSVL.

The rearrangement links TRBV6-5 to TRBJ1-2, with no clear D. Trimming pared 6 bases from V and 2 bases from J, leaving 13 bases between. The CDR3 is 14 amino acids. The V gene's germline CDR1 is MNHEY and CDR2 SVGAGI. The CDR3 region is CASSPYGENYGYTF. Written as DNA, the CDR3 is TGTGCCAGCAGCCCGTATGGAGAGAACTATGGCTACACCTTC.

This chain joins TRBV5-1 and TRBJ2-2, with TRBD1 as a possible D gene (6 bases). The CDR3 sequence is 15 residues long. Germline CDR1 reads SGHRS; CDR2 reads YFSETQ. V was trimmed by 4 bases and J by 7 bases, leaving 17 bases between them. The CDR3 reads CASSRPNRDNGELFF. DNA for the CDR3: TGCGCCAGCAGCCGGCCGAACAGGGACAACGGGGAGCTGTTTTTT.

The chain uses TRBV21-1 and TRBJ1-5. TRBV21-1 is described as a pseudogene. The CDR3 contains 12 residues. DNA of the CDR3: TGTGCCAGCAGCATTCCTTATCAGCCCCAGCATTTT. It encodes CASSIPYQPQHF.

The chain joins TRBV9 to TRBJ2-1; maybe TRBD1 (6 bases). V lost 4 bases, J lost 8 bases, and 13 bases lay in between. The CDR3 contains 13 residues. Germline lookup yields CDR1 SGDLS and CDR2 YYNGEE. CDR3 DNA sequence: TGTGCCAGCAGCAATCACAGGGTCGATGAGCAGTTCTTC. This encodes CASSNHRVDEQFF.

This chain links TRBV12-5 with TRBJ2-3, with TRBD1 matching 7 bases. The J segment lost 4 bases and the V segment lost 1 base, leaving 17 bases of the junction unmatched. This CDR3 comprises 19 residues. Germline V gives CDR1 LGHNT, CDR2 FRNRAP. CDR3 loop: CASGLGTAPPLTGADTQYF. The DNA of the CDR3 is TGTGCTAGTGGTTTGGGTACAGCCCCGCCTCTTACAGGGGCAGATACGCAGTATTTT.

The chain combines TRBV2 with TRBJ2-3, with TRBD2 matching over 8 bases. The V gene end was trimmed by 7 bases and the J gene end by 2 bases; junction bases not matched to a gene: 5. The V gene's germline CDR1 is SNHLY and CDR2 FYNNEI. The CDR3 extends over 14 amino acids. The DNA for the CDR3 is TGTGCCAGCAAGGAGCGGGGGAACACAGATACGCAGTATTTT. Amino acids: CASKERGNTDTQYF. Full variable domain (remainder filled in from reference TRBV2 and TRBJ2-3): EPEVTQTPSHQVTQMGQEVILRCVPISNHLYFYWYRQILGQKVEFLVSFYNNEISEKSEIFDDQFSVERPDGSNFTLKIRSTKLEDSAMYFCASKERGNTDTQYFGPGTRLTVL.